This TCR beta chain emerged from a study of blood T cell repertoires in COVID-19. Measured with immunoSEQ multiplex PCR; TCRdb has only the in-frame clones, and not every one. This table has about 250,000 clones, just over 85% appearing once. The CDR3 sequence is 18 residues long. Germline assignment: CDR1 SGHRS and CDR2 YFSETQ. V was pared by 4 bases and J by 3 bases, with 11 bases of the junction left unmatched. This clonotype was sampled from a man older than 75 with acute or convalescent COVID-19. The specimen was peripheral blood. The J gene is TRBJ2-3, the V gene TRBV5-1; TRBD2 matches at 13 bases. The CDR3 nucleotides are TGCGCCAGCAGCCTAGGACTAGCGGGGGCCCACTGGACAGATACGCAGTATTTT. It translates to CASSLGLAGAHWTDTQYF.